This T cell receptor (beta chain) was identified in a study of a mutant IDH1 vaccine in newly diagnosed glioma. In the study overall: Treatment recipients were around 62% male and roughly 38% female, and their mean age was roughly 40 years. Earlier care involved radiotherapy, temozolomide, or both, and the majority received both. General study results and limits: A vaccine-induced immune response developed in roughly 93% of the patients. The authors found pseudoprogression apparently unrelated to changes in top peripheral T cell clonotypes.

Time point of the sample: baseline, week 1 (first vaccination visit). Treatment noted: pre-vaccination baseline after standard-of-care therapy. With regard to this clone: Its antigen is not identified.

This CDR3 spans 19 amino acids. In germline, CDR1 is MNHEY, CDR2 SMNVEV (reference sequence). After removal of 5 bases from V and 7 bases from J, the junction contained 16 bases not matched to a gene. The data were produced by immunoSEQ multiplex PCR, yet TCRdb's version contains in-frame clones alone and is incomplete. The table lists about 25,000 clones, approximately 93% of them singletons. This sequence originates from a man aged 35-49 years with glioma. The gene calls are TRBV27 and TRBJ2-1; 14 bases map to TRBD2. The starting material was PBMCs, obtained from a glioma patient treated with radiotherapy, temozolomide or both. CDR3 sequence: CASSLPPTGTSGRENEQFF. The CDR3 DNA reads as TGTGCCAGCAGTCTTCCACCTACCGGGACTAGCGGGAGAGAGAATGAGCAGTTCTTC.